This entry describes one T cell receptor (beta chain). The target of this receptor is not known. It has no much larger one-base neighbor in the sample; base qualities were not kept. The roughly 39 donors, aged 6 to 90 years, were systemically healthy Caucasian individuals from Russia. Around 10 milliliters of peripheral blood were collected from each donor into EDTA-treated Vacutainer tubes. PBMCs were isolated by Ficoll-Paque density-gradient centrifugation, with at least 6 million obtained per sample. Total RNA was extracted from PBMCs with Trizol reagent, with at least 5.5 micrograms obtained per sample. Naive CD45RAhigh/CD27high T cell percentages were measured by flow cytometry on a PBMC aliquot from every donor. Libraries were prepared through 5' RACE. The second PCR ran for roughly 7 to 12 cycles and used a J-beta primer mix along with a sample-barcoded 5' primer. Each TCR beta cDNA molecule received a unique molecular identifier from a template-switch 5' adaptor carrying 12 random nucleotides. Each sample yielded at least 2.5 million CDR3-containing paired-end reads. All of the RNA was converted into first-strand cDNA using the Mint cDNA synthesis kit, with a TRBC-specific oligonucleotide serving as the primer. Following uracil-DNA glycosylase treatment, all cDNA underwent a first 18-cycle PCR with the universal primers M1SS and BC2_uni_R. Concerning the study's data processing: For normalization, 1 million high-quality reads were randomly selected from each sample, with every read carrying a distinct molecular identifier. Instead of being binned into consensus sequences, reads with shared molecular identifiers were discarded. MiTCR, run with a Q25 quality threshold and the strictest error-elimination algorithm, handled CDR3 identification, clonotype clustering and error correction. A nonparametric unseen species model with Euler transformation was used to estimate lower-bound total TCR beta diversity. TCRdb redid the processing of the public reads, applying fastp at Q25 and MiXCR, and retained in-frame beta chains. Each entry is one CDR3 protein sequence, shown with its most common DNA and genes. What appears here as the V and J calls and clone size reflects TCRdb's work, not the paper's. This sample is represented by 1.5 million to 2 million distinct CDR3 sequences; roughly two fifths of them were singletons. In total, the top ten clones hold about 21% of the sample.

V loses 3 bases of germline sequence and J loses 6 bases, and the interval between the two ends is 16 bases. The CDR3 contains 15 residues, cysteine and phenylalanine counted. Only CDR3 DNA remains: 45 bases, in frame from the first base. CDR1 and CDR2 (SGDLS, YYNGEE) derive from the germline V gene. This record comes from a study of blood T cells in healthy people across ages (dated by TCRdb to 2013 to 2016). For the wider study: Template switching captured roughly one uniquely barcoded TCR beta cDNA molecule per two T cells in model experiments. To track age-related changes in TCR beta repertoire diversity, the study relied on deep sequencing normalized with unique cDNA molecular identifiers. The donors were divided into four age groups: young (average around 17 years), middle-aged (under 40), aged (approximately 62) and long-lived (82). To avoid experimental bias, donors of different ages were spread randomly across the sequencing lanes. Two additional independent replicas of 1 million unique cDNA reads from the same blood draw were analyzed for two donors (one aged 18 to 30 and one aged 80 or older). Results and caveats for the whole study, not just this receptor: The percentage of naive T cells measured by flow cytometry correlated strongly with observed TCR beta diversity. Compared with the aged group, the long-lived group had more naive CD4+ T cells, fewer expanded clones and increased TCR diversity, suggesting age selection. As age increased, observed TCR beta diversity per million T cells dropped in a roughly linear way, and a significant reduction was already evident by age 40. Bulk unsorted PBMC profiling prevented conclusive comparison of naive and antigen-experienced compartments. Estimates of total diversity from one million sequenced T cells were regarded as lower bounds and underestimates. Because the CMV infection status of the donors was unknown, age-related changes in expanded clonotypes may potentially have been confounded.

The V and J segments used are TRBV9 and TRBJ2-1; the D gene is perhaps TRBD1, from 5 matching bases. What was sequenced was blood. The TCR was taken from a human donor in good health. In nucleotide form, the sequence is TGTGCCAGCAGCGCCTCAGGGCAAGGCGGCAATGAGCAGTTCTTC. It encodes CASSASGQGGNEQFF.